This T cell receptor beta chain emerged from a study of blood T cells in healthy people across ages. This clonotype was recorded many times. Antigen specificity is unknown. The V and J ends lost 4 bases and 0 bases respectively, with 12 bases between them. The CDR3 spans 15 residues. Germline V gives CDR1 MGHDK, CDR2 SYGVNS. Then a second PCR, running about 6 to 12 cycles, was carried out with a sample-barcoded 5' primer and a J-beta primer mix. TCRdb passed the 5' RACE reads through MiXCR, listing each CDR3 protein once. The repertoire holds 630,000 or so distinct CDR3 sequences, about 32% seen once, with approximately 15% in the top ten. Study outcomes and limitations: The diversity estimates, figures obtained from one million T cells, were considered underestimates.

Sequenced: blood. This chain joins TRBV25-1 and TRBJ1-2; TRBD1 is a possible D gene (6 bases). The TCR comes from a woman older than 75 in good health. The CDR3 nucleotides read TGTGCCAGCAGTGTCTCCAGGGGTACTAACTATGGCTACACCTTC. Residues: CASSVSRGTNYGYTF.